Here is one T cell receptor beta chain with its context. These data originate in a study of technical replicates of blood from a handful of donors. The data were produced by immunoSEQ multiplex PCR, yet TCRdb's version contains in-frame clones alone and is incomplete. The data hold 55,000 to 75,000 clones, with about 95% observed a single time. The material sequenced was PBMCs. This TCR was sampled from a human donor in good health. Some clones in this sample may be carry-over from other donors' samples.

CDR3 bases: TGCGCCAGCAGGAATCAAGCGGGAGCCTACGAGCAGTACTTC. Amino acid sequence: CASRNQAGAYEQYF. The chain carries TRBV23-1 and TRBJ2-7, with 8 bases lining up with TRBD2. TRBV23-1 counts as an open reading frame of uncertain function. The J segment lost 2 bases and the V segment lost 6 bases, leaving 6 bases of the junction unmatched. The CDR3 has 14 residues.